A selection of T cell receptor beta chains follows, all from one sample in a study of OX40 agonist ivuxolimab in advanced cancers. This table comes from immunoSEQ multiplex PCR, and its TCRdb copy is limited to in-frame clones, with some not included. Of tens of thousands of clones in the sample, approximately 94% are singletons; the top ten hold roughly 19%. This sample comprised CD4+ or CD8+ T cells sorted from blood, obtained in a trial of the OX40 agonist ivuxolimab. The receptor set was obtained from an adult with an advanced solid tumor such as melanoma, head and neck, liver or kidney cancer. CDR3s include the opening cysteine and the closing phenylalanine or tryptophan. D genes are given only for firm matches. Size tells how often a clone was seen (once, few, many) or the class of an expanded clone, and some rows leave it out.

j_gene: TRBJ2-7; abundance: -; v_gene: TRBV4-3; d_gene: -; CDR3aa: CASSQAQGYYEQYF; CDR3nt: TGCGCCAGCAGCCAAGCCCAGGGGTACTACGAGCAGTACTTC
j_gene: TRBJ2-5; abundance: -; v_gene: TRBV6-5; d_gene: -; CDR3aa: CASSYSPGGGQETQYF; CDR3nt: TGTGCCAGCAGTTACTCCCCGGGGGGCGGCCAAGAGACCCAGTACTTC
j_gene: TRBJ2-2; abundance: -; v_gene: TRBV7-6; d_gene: -; CDR3aa: CASSLVEGGSSGELFF; CDR3nt: TGTGCCAGCAGCTTAGTCGAGGGGGGGAGCTCCGGGGAGCTGTTTTTT
j_gene: TRBJ2-5; abundance: -; v_gene: TRBV9; d_gene: -; CDR3aa: CASSTGIGGSETQYF; CDR3nt: TGTGCCAGCAGCACAGGGATCGGAGGCTCAGAGACCCAGTACTTC
j_gene: TRBJ2-2; abundance: -; v_gene: TRBV15; d_gene: -; CDR3aa: CATSSGANDGELFF; CDR3nt: TGTGCCACCAGCTCAGGGGCGAATGACGGGGAGCTGTTTTTT
j_gene: TRBJ1-6; abundance: -; v_gene: TRBV5-4; d_gene: TRBD1; CDR3aa: CASSLDQGQGETPLHF; CDR3nt: TGTGCCAGCAGCTTGGACCAAGGACAGGGGGAGACACCCCTCCACTTT
j_gene: TRBJ2-1; abundance: -; v_gene: TRBV30; d_gene: TRBD2; CDR3aa: CAWSAGTSRSNEQFF; CDR3nt: TGTGCCTGGAGTGCCGGGACTAGCAGGTCGAACGAGCAGTTCTTC
j_gene: TRBJ2-7; abundance: -; v_gene: TRBV9; d_gene: -; CDR3aa: CASSYQGGPMREQYF; CDR3nt: TGTGCCAGCAGCTACCAGGGGGGGCCAATGAGGGAGCAGTACTTC
j_gene: TRBJ2-7; abundance: -; v_gene: TRBV2; d_gene: -; CDR3aa: CATLDRDLSYEQYF; CDR3nt: TGTGCCACCTTGGATAGGGACCTGTCCTACGAGCAGTACTTC
j_gene: TRBJ1-1; abundance: medium-sized; v_gene: TRBV6-1; d_gene: -; CDR3aa: CASSEARGTGNTEAFF; CDR3nt: TGTGCCAGCAGTGAAGCGAGGGGAACAGGGAACACTGAAGCTTTCTTT
j_gene: TRBJ2-4; abundance: -; v_gene: TRBV27; d_gene: TRBD1; CDR3aa: CASSSTGTGEGWYF; CDR3nt: TGTGCCAGCAGTTCGACCGGGACAGGAGAGGGGTGGTACTTC
j_gene: TRBJ1-1; abundance: -; v_gene: TRBV7-6; d_gene: -; CDR3aa: CASSLQVGTEAFF; CDR3nt: TGTGCCAGCAGCTTGCAGGTGGGCACTGAAGCTTTCTTT
j_gene: TRBJ2-3; abundance: -; v_gene: TRBV5-4; d_gene: TRBD2; CDR3aa: CASSDWGGSQYF; CDR3nt: TGTGCCAGCAGCGATTGGGGGGGTTCGCAGTATTTT
j_gene: TRBJ2-1; abundance: -; v_gene: TRBV7-9; d_gene: -; CDR3aa: CASSLARGEQFF; CDR3nt: TGTGCCAGCAGCCTCGCTCGTGGTGAGCAGTTCTTC
j_gene: TRBJ2-3; abundance: -; v_gene: TRBV7-6; d_gene: TRBD2; CDR3aa: CASSEGLAGRADTQYF; CDR3nt: TGTGCCAGCAGCGAGGGACTAGCGGGACGGGCAGATACGCAGTATTTT
j_gene: TRBJ2-7; abundance: once; v_gene: TRBV6-1; d_gene: -; CDR3aa: CASSDTGLFPYEQYF; CDR3nt: TGTGCCAGCAGCGATACGGGACTTTTCCCCTACGAGCAGTACTTC